This record covers a single T cell receptor beta chain. This entry comes from a study of somatic mutations in cytotoxic T cells in rheumatoid arthritis. Only in-frame clones appear in the TCRdb table, and some are missing; sequencing was by immunoSEQ multiplex PCR. In the table there are 3,000 or so clones, about nine tenths of which are singletons. Germline loops: CDR1 SGHDT, CDR2 YYEEEE. Trimming at V came to 1 base and at J to 1 base, leaving 2 bases not matched to a gene. The CDR3 has 16 amino acids. Specimen: CD8+ T cells sorted from blood. The source of this sequence is a woman aged 60-75 years with rheumatoid arthritis. The rearrangement links TRBV5-6 to TRBJ1-4, with 9 bases that match TRBD1. CDR3 nucleotides: TGTGCCAGCAGCTTGACAGGGGGCCTAACTAATGAAAAACTGTTTTTT. Translated: CASSLTGGLTNEKLFF. The full variable domain, completed using reference TRBV5-6 and TRBJ1-4, is DAGVTQSPTHLIKTRGQQVTLRCSPKSGHDTVSWYQQALGQGPQFIFQYYEEEERQRGNFPDRFSGHQFPNYSSELNVNALLLGDSALYLCASSLTGGLTNEKLFFGSGTQLSVL.